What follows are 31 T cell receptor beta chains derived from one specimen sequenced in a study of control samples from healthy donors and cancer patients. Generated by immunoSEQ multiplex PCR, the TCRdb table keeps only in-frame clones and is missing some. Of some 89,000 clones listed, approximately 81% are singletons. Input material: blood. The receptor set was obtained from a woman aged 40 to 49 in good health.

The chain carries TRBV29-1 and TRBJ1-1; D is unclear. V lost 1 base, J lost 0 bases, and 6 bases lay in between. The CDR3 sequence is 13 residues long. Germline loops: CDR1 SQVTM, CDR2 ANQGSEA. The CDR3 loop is CSVEAVMNTEAFF. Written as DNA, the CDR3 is TGCAGCGTTGAAGCAGTCATGAACACTGAAGCTTTCTTT.

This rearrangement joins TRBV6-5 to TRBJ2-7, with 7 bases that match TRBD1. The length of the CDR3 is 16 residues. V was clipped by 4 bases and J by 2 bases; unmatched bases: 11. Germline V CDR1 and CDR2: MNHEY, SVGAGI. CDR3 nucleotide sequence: TGTGCCAGCAGTTCAACCCCAGGGGGATATCCCTACGAGCAGTACTTC. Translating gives CASSSTPGGYPYEQYF.

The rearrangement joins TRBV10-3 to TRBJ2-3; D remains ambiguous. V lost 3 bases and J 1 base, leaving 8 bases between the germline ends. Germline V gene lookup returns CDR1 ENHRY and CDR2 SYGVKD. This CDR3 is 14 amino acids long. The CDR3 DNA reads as TGTGCCATCAGTGAAGAACTCGGCACAGATACGCAGTATTTT. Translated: CAISEELGTDTQYF.

The CDR3 DNA reads TGTGCCAGCAGAGAGGACAGTCGGAATTACGAGCAGTACTTC. Its protein is CASREDSRNYEQYF. The chain carries TRBV6-5 and TRBJ2-7, with D perhaps TRBD1 (6 bases). The CDR3 length is 14 residues. Between the trimmed V and J ends, which lost 6 bases and 4 bases, there was a span of 16 bases. CDR1 and CDR2 from the germline V gene are MNHEY and SVGAGI.

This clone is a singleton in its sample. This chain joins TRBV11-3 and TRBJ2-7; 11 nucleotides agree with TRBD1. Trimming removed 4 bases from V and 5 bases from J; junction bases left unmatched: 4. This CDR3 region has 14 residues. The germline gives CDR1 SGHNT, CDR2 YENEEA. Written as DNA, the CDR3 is TGTGCCAGCAGCTACGGGACAGGGGGGCACGAGCAGTACTTC. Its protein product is CASSYGTGGHEQYF.

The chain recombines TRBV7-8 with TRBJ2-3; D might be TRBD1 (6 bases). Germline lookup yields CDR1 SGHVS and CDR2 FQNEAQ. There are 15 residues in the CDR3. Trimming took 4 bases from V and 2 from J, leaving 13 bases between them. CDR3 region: CASSSRQDFTDTQYF. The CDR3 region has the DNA TGTGCCAGCAGCTCAAGACAGGATTTCACAGATACGCAGTATTTT.

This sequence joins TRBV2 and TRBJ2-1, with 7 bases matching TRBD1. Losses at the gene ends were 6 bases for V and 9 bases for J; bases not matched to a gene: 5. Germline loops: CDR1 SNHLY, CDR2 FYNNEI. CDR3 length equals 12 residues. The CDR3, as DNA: TGTGCCAGCAGCTACAGGGGTCGTGAGCAGTTCTTC. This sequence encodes CASSYRGREQFF.

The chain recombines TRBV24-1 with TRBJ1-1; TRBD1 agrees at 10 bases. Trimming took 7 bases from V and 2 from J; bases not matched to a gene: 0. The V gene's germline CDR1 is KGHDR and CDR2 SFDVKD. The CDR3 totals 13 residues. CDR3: CATRTGGNTEAFF. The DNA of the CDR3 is TGTGCCACCAGGACAGGGGGCAACACTGAAGCTTTCTTT.

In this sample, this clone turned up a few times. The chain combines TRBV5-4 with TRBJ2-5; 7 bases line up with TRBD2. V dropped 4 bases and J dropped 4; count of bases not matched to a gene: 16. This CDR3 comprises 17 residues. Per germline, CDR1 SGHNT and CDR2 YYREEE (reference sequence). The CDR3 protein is CASSQNDWSGARETQYF. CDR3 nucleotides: TGTGCCAGCAGCCAAAACGACTGGAGCGGGGCTCGAGAGACCCAGTACTTC.

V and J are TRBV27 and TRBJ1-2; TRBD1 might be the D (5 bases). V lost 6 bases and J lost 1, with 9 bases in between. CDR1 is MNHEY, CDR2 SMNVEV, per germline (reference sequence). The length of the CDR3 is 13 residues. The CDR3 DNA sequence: TGTGCCAGCAGCCCGGGGGGTAACTATGGCTACACCTTC. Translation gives CASSPGGNYGYTF.

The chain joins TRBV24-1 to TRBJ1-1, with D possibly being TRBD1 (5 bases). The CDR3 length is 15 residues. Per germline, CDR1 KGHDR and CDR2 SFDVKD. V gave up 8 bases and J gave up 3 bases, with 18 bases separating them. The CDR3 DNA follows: TGTGCCACCACGGGGCCGGGTGGCAGGGACACTGAAGCTTTCTTT. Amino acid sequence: CATTGPGGRDTEAFF.

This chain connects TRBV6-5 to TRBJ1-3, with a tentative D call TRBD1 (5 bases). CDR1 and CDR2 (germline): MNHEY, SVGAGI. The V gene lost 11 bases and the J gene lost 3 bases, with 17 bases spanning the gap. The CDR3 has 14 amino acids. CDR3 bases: TGTGCCGTCGACCGCCGGGACCGTGGAAACACCATATATTTT. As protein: CAVDRRDRGNTIYF.

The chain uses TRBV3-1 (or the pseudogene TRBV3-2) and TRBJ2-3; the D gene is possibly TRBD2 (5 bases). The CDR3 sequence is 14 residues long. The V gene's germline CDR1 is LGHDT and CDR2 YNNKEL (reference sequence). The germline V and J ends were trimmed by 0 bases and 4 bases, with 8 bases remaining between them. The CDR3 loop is CASSQEWRADTQYF. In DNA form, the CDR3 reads TGTGCCAGCAGCCAAGAATGGCGGGCAGATACGCAGTATTTT.

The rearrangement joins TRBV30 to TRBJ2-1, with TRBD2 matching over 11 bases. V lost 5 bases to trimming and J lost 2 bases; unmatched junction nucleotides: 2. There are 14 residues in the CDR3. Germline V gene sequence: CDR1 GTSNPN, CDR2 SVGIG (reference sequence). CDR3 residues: CAWQTSGTYNEQFF. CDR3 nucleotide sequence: TGTGCCTGGCAGACTAGCGGGACCTACAATGAGCAGTTCTTC. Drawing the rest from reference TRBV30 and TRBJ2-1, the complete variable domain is SQTIHQWPATLVQPVGSPLSLECTVEGTSNPNLYWYRQAAGRGLQLLFYSVGIGQISSEVPQNLSASRPQDRQFILSSKKLLLSDSGFYLCAWQTSGTYNEQFFGPGTRLTVL.

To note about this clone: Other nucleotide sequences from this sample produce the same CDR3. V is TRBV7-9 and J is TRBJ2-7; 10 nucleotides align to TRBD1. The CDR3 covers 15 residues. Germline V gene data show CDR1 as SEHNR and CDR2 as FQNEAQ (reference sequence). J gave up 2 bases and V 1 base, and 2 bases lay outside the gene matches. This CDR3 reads CASSLGQGAPYEQYF. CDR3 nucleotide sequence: TGTGCCAGCAGCTTAGGACAGGGGGCGCCCTACGAGCAGTACTTC.

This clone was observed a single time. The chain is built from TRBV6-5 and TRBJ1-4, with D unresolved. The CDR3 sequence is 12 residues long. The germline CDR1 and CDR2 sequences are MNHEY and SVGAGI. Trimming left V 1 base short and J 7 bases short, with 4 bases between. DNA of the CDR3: TGTGCCAGCAGTTACTATTCTGAAAAACTGTTTTTT. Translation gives CASSYYSEKLFF.

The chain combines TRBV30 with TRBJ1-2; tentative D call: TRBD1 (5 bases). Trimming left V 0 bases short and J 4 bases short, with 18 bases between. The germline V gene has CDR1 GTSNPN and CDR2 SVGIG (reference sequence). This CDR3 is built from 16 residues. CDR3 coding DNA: TGTGCCTGGAGTGTTCAGGGAGGCCGTAGAGGCTATGGCTACACCTTC. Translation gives CAWSVQGGRRGYGYTF.

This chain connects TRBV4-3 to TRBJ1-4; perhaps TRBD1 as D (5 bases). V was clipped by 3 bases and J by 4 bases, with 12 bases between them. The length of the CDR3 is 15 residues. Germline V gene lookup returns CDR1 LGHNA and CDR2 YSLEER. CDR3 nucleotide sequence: TGCGCCAGCAGCCAGGGGGACGGTCTTAATGAAAAACTGTTTTTT. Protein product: CASSQGDGLNEKLFF.

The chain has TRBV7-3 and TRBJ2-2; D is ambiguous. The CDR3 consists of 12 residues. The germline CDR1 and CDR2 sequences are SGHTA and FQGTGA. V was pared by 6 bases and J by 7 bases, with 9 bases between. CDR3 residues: CASSQSNGELFF. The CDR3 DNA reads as TGTGCCAGCAGTCAATCGAACGGGGAGCTGTTTTTT.

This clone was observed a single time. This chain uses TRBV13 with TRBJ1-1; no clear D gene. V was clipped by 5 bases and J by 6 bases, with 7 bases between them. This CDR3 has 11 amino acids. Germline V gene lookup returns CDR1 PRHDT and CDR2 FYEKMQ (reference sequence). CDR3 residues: CASSLYAEAFF. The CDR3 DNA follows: TGTGCCAGCAGCCTATACGCTGAAGCTTTCTTT.

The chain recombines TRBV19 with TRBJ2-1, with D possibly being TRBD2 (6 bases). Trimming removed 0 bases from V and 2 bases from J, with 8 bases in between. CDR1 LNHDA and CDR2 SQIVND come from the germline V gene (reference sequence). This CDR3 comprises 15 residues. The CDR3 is CASSIDRGAYNEQFF. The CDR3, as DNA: TGTGCCAGTAGTATAGATCGCGGGGCCTACAATGAGCAGTTCTTC. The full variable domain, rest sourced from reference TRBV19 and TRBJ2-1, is DGGITQSPKYLFRKEGQNVTLSCEQNLNHDAMYWYRQDPGQGLRLIYYSQIVNDFQKGDIAEGYSVSREKKESFPLTVTSAQKNPTAFYLCASSIDRGAYNEQFFGPGTRLTVL.

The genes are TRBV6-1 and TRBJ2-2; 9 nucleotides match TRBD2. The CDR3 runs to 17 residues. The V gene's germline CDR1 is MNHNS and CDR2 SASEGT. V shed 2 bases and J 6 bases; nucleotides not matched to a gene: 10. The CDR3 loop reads CASSERLAGSSAGELFF. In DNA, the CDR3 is TGTGCCAGCAGTGAAAGGCTAGCGGGGTCATCGGCCGGGGAGCTGTTTTTT.

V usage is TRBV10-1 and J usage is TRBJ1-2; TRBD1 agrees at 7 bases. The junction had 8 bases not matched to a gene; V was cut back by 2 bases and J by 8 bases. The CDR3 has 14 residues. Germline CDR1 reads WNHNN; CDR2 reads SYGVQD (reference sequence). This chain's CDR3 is CASSELDRLRGYTF. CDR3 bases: TGCGCCAGCAGTGAGCTGGACAGGCTAAGGGGCTACACCTTC.

For the CDR3, the DNA is TGTGCCAGCAGAATGGACAGGGTTGAAGCTTTCTTT. The encoded protein is CASRMDRVEAFF. The chain joins TRBV2 to TRBJ1-1; 8 bases are shared with TRBD1. The CDR3 loop spans 12 amino acids. Germline CDR1 SNHLY, CDR2 FYNNEI. The ends lost 6 bases at V and 7 bases at J; junction bases unmatched: 4.

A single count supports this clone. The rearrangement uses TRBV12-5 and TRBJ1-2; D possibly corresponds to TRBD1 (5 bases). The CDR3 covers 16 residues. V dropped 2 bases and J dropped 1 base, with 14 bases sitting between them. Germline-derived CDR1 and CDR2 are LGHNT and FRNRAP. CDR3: CASGLPRTSYNYGYTF. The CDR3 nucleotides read TGTGCTAGTGGTTTGCCGCGGACAAGTTATAACTATGGCTACACCTTC.

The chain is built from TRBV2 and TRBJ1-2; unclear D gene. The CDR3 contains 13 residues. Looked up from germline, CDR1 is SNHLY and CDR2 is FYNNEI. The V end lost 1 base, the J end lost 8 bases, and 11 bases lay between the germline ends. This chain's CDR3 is CASSEEGIGGYTF. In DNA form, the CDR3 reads TGTGCCAGCAGTGAAGAGGGCATCGGAGGCTACACCTTC. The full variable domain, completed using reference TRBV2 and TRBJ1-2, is EPEVTQTPSHQVTQMGQEVILRCVPISNHLYFYWYRQILGQKVEFLVSFYNNEISEKSEIFDDQFSVERPDGSNFTLKIRSTKLEDSAMYFCASSEEGIGGYTFGSGTRLTVV.

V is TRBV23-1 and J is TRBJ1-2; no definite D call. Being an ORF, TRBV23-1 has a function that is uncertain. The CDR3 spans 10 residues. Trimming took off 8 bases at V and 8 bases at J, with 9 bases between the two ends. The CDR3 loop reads CASGYKGYTF. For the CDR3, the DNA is TGCGCCAGCGGGTACAAAGGCTACACCTTC.

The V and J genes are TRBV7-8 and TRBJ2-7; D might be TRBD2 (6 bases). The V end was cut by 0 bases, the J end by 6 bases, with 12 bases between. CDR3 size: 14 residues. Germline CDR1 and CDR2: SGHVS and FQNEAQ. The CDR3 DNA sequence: TGTGCCAGCAGCTTAGCCTCGGAAGCGGGCGAGCAGTACTTC. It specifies CASSLASEAGEQYF.

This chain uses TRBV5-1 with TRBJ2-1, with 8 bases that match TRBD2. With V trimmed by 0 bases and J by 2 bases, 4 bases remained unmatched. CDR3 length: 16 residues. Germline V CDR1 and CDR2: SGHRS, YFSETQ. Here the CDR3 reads CASSLGGGPTYNEQFF. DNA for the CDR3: TGCGCCAGCAGCTTGGGCGGGGGGCCCACCTACAATGAGCAGTTCTTC.

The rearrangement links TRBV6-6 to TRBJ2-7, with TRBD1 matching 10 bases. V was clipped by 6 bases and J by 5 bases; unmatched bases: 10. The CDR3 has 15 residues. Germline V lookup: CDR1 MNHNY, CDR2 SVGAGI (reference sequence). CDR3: CASSDRGTGDHEQYF. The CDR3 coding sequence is TGTGCCAGCAGCGATCGGGGGACAGGGGACCACGAGCAGTACTTC.

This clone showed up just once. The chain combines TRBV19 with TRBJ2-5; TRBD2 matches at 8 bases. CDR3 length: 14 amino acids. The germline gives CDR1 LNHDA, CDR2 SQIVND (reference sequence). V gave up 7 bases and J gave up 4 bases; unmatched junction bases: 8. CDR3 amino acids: CASNPGGPAETQYF. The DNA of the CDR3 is TGTGCCAGTAACCCGGGGGGGCCCGCAGAGACCCAGTACTTC.